This TCR beta chain was obtained from a study of T-cell reconstitution after alpha-beta-depleted transplantation in children. Germline trimming cut 1 base from V and 6 bases from J; bases unmatched to any gene: 4. Looked up from germline, CDR1 is SEHNR and CDR2 is FQNEAQ (reference sequence). The CDR3 runs to 15 residues. As it was prepared, the TCRbeta library received unique molecular identifiers. One entry per CDR3 protein results from TCRdb running MiXCR on the PCR reads. The profile shows around 420,000 distinct CDR3 sequences, around 15% of them singletons. The V call is TRBV7-9, the J call TRBJ2-3; 10 positions agree with TRBD2. The sample in question was PBMCs, mostly from graft donor cells, obtained 360 days after TCRalphabeta/CD19-depleted stem cell transplant. The TCR comes from a boy in the first two years of life who had a stem cell transplant for Wiskott-Aldrich syndrome, so the T cells may come from the graft donor. Here the CDR3 DNA reads TGTGCCAGCAGCTTAGGGACTAGCGGTGAGGATACGCAGTATTTT. Its translation is CASSLGTSGEDTQYF.